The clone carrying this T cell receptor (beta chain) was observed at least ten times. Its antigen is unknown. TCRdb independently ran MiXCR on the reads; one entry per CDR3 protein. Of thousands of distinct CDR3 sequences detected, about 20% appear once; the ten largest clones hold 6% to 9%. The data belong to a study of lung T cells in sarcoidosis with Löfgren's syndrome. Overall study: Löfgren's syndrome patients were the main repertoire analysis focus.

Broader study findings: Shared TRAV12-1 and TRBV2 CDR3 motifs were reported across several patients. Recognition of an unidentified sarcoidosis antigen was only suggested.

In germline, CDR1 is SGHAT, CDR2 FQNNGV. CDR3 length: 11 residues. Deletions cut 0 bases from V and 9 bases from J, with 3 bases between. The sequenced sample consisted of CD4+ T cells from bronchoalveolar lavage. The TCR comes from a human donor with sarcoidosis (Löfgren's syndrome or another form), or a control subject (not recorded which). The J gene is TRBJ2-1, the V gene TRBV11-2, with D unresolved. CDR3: CASSLELEQFF. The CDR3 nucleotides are TGTGCCAGCAGCTTAGAACTTGAGCAGTTCTTC.